This T cell receptor (beta chain) is from a study of cytomegalovirus exposure and HLA in healthy donors. Looking at the study overall: Genotyping of 400 or so donors showed that roughly 83% belonged to the Caucasian-associated ancestry cluster. The study, taken as a whole, reports: In an earlier analysis, in some 500 donors, most V segments appeared productive either ~87% or ~30% of the time.

PCR employed 60 Vbeta and 13 Jbeta primers. Some clones are missing from TCRdb's copy, which holds only in-frame ones; the method was immunoSEQ multiplex PCR. The sample shows about 130,000 clones, 80% of them seen only once. To note about this clone: Its target is unknown.

This CDR3 region has 15 residues. V lost 4 bases and J 4 bases, leaving 16 bases between the germline ends. Per germline, CDR1 SEHNR and CDR2 FQNEAQ (reference sequence). The clonotype comes from a man in his thirties or forties in good health and CMV-seronegative. This rearrangement joins TRBV7-9 to TRBJ1-2; D might be TRBD1 (5 bases). The sequencing input was PBMCs. CDR3: CASSSPSGFPYGYTF. The CDR3 nucleotides read TGTGCCAGCAGCTCCCCCTCAGGGTTTCCCTATGGCTACACCTTC.